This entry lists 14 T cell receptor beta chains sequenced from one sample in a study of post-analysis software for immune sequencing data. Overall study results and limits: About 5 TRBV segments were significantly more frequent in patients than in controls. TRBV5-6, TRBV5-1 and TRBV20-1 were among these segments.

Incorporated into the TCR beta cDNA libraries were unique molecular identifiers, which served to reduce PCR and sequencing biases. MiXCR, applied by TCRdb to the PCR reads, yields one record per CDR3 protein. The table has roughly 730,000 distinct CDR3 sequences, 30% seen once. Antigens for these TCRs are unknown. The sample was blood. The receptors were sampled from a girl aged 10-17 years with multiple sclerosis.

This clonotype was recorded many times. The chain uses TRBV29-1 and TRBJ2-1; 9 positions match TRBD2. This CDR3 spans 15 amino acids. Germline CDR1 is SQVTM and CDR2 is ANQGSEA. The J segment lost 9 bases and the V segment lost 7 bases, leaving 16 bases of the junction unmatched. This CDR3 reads CSGHPPSGTRGEQFF. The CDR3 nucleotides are TGCAGCGGCCATCCCCCTAGCGGGACCAGAGGTGAGCAGTTCTTC.

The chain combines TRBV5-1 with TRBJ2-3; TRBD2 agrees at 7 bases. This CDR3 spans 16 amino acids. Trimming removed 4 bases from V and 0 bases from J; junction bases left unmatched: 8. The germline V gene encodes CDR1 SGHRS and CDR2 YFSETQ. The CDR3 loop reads CASSPRVAGSTDTQYF. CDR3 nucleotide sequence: TGCGCCAGCAGCCCCCGGGTAGCGGGTAGCACAGATACGCAGTATTTT.

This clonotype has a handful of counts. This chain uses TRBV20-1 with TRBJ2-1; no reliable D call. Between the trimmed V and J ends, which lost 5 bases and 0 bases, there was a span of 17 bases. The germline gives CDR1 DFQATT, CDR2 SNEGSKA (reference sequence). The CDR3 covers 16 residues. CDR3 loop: CSAASGLPSSYNEQFF. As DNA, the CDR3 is TGCAGTGCTGCAAGTGGGCTCCCAAGCTCCTACAATGAGCAGTTCTTC.

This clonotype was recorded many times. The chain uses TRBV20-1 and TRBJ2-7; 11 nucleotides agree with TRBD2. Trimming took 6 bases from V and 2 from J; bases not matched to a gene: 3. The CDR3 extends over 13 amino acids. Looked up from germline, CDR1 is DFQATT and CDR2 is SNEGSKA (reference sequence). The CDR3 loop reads CSARTSGPYEQYF. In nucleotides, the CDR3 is TGCAGTGCCCGGACTAGCGGGCCCTACGAGCAGTACTTC.

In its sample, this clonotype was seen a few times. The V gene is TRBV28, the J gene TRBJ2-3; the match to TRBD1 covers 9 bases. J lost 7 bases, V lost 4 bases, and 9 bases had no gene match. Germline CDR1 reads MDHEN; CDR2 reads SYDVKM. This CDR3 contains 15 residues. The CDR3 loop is CASSSGQGIINTQYF. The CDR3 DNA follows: TGTGCCAGCAGTTCGGGACAGGGAATAATTAATACGCAGTATTTT.

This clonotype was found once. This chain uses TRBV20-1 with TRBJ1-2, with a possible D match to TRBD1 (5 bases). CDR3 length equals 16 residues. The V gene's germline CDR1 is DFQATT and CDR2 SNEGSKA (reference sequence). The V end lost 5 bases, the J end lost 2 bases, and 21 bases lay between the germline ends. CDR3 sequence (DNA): TGCAGTGCTCCCTCCCCATTGACAGTACCCAACTATGGCTACACCTTC. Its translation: CSAPSPLTVPNYGYTF.

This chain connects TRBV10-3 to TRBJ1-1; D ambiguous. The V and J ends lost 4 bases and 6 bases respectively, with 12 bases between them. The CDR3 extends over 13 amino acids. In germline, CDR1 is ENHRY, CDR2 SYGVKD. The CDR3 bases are TGTGCCATCAGTGTAGACCCGAAGGCTGAAGCTTTCTTT. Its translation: CAISVDPKAEAFF.

The CDR3 loop is CSARRLAGGDEQYF. For the CDR3, the DNA is TGCAGTGCTAGGAGACTAGCGGGAGGCGACGAGCAGTACTTC. The rearrangement uses TRBV20-1 and TRBJ2-7; 13 bases fit TRBD2. This CDR3 spans 14 amino acids. V trimming: 3 bases; J trimming: 5 bases; junction bases outside the gene matches: 4. Germline V gene sequence: CDR1 DFQATT, CDR2 SNEGSKA (reference sequence).

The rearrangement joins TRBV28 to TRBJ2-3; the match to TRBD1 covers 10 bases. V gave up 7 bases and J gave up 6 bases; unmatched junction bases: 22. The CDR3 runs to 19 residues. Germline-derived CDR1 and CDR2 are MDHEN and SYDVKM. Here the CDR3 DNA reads TGTGCCAGCACCCCCCGAGACAGGGGGCCCCACGAGGTCGTTGATACGCAGTATTTT. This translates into CASTPRDRGPHEVVDTQYF.

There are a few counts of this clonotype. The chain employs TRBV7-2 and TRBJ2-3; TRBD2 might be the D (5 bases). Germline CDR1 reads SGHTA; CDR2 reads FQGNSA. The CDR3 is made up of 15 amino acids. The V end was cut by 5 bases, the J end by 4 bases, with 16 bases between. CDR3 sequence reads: CASSMTGNPADTQYF. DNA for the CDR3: TGTGCCAGCAGCATGACGGGGAATCCCGCAGATACGCAGTATTTT.

The CDR3, as DNA: TGTGCCAGCAGTTTGGCGACAGGGGTCTCCTACGAGCAGTACTTC. Translating it yields CASSLATGVSYEQYF. This chain uses TRBV28 with TRBJ2-7; 8 bases match TRBD1. Per germline, CDR1 MDHEN and CDR2 SYDVKM. J was trimmed by 0 bases and V by 3 bases; bases with no gene match: 4. The CDR3 length is 15 residues. Combining the CDR3 with reference TRBV28 and TRBJ2-7 gives the whole variable domain DVKVTQSSRYLVKRTGEKVFLECVQDMDHENMFWYRQDPGLGLRLIYFSYDVKMKEKGDIPEGYSVSREKKERFSLILESASTNQTSMYLCASSLATGVSYEQYFGPGTRLTVT.

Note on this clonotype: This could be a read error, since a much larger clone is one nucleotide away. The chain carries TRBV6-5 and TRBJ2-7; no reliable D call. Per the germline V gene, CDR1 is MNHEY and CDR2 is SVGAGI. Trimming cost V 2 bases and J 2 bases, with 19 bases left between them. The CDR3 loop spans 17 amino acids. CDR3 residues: CASSYPLVGVGPYEQYF. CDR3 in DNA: TGTGCCAGCAGTTACCCTTTAGTGGGCGTCGGACCCTACGAGCAGTACTTC.

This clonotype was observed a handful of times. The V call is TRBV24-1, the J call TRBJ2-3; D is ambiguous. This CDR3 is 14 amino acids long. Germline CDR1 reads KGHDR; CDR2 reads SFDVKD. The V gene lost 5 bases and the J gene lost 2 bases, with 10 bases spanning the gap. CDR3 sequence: CATSVPQNTDTQYF. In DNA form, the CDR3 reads TGTGCCACCAGTGTACCACAGAACACAGATACGCAGTATTTT.

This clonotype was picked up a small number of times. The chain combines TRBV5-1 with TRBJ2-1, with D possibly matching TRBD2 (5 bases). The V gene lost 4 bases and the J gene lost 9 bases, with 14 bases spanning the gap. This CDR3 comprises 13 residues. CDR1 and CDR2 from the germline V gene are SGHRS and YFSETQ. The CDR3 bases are TGCGCCAGCAGCCCTAACAACCGGGGTGAGCAGTTCTTC. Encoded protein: CASSPNNRGEQFF.